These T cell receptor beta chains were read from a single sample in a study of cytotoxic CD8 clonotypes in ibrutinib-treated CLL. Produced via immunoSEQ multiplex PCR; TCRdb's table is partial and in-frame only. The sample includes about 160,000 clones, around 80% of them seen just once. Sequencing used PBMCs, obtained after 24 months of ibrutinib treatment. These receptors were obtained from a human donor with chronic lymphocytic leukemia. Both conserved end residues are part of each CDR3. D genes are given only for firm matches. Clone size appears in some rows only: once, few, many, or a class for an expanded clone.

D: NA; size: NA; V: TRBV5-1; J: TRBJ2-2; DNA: TGCGCCAGCAGCTTGGTGGGGTCCGGGGAGCTGTTTTTT; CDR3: CASSLVGSGELFF
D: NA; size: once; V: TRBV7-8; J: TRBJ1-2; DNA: TGTGCCAGCAGTGTAGTTAGTAGCTATGGCTACACCTTC; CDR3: CASSVVSSYGYTF
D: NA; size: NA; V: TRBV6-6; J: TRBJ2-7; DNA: TGTGCCAGCACCCAGCCCCCGGGGGATCGGGGCGAGCAGTACTTC; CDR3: CASTQPPGDRGEQYF
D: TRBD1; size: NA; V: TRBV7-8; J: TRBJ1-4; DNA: TGTGCCAGCAGCACCGGGACAGGGGGAGCAGTTCTGGGTGAAAAACTGTTTTTT; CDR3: CASSTGTGGAVLGEKLFF
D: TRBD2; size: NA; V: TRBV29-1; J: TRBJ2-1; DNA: TGCAGCGTTCCCACCGTGGGCGGGAGGAGATACAATGAGCAGTTCTTC; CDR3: CSVPTVGGRRYNEQFF
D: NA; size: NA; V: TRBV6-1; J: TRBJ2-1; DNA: TGTGCCAGCAGTGAAGTAGGGGCGGGATTGTCCTACAATGAGCAGTTCTTC; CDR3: CASSEVGAGLSYNEQFF
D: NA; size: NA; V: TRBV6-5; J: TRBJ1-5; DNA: TGTGCCAGCAGTTACTCGGTATCGGGGGATCAGCCCCAGCATTTT; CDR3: CASSYSVSGDQPQHF
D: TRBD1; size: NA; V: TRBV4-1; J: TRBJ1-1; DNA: TGCGCCAGCAGCCAAGTTTTGGGACAGAAAAACACTGAAGCTTTCTTT; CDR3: CASSQVLGQKNTEAFF
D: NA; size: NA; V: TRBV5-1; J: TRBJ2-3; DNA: TGCGCCAGCAGCTTGACTGTCGCGCACACAGATACGCAGTATTTT; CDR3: CASSLTVAHTDTQYF
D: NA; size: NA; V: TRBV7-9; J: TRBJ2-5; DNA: TGTGCCAGCAGCTTAGCAGGGACTCCGAAGACCCAGTACTTC; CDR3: CASSLAGTPKTQYF
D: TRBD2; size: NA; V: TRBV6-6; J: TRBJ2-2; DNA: TGTGCCAGCAGACCTCAGCGGGGCAACACCGGGGAGCTGTTTTTT; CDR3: CASRPQRGNTGELFF
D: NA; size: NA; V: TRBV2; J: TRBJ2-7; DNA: TGTGCCAGCACCCTCACCTACGAGCAGTACTTC; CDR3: CASTLTYEQYF
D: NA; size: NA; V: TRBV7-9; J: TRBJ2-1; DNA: TGTGCCAGCAGCCCATCCTACAATGAGCAGTTCTTC; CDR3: CASSPSYNEQFF
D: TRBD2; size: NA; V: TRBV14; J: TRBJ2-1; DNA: TGTGCCAGCAGCCCCCGTCGACTAGCGGGGCACAATGAGCAGTTCTTC; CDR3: CASSPRRLAGHNEQFF
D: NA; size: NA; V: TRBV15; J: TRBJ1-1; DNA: TGTGCCACCAGCAGAGCTTCAGCGAACACTGAAGCTTTCTTT; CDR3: CATSRASANTEAFF
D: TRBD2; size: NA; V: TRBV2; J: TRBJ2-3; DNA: TGTGCCAGCTCAGCACAAGGACTAGCGGGGAGGGATACGCAGTATTTT; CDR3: CASSAQGLAGRDTQYF
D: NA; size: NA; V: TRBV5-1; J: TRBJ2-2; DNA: TGCGCCAGCAGCTCTGGAGGGCAGGCGAACACCGGGGAGCTGTTTTTT; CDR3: CASSSGGQANTGELFF
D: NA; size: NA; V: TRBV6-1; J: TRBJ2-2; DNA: TGTGCCAGCATGAGGGGGTTGAACACCGGGGAGCTGTTTTTT; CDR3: CASMRGLNTGELFF
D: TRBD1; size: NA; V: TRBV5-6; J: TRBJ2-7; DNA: TGTGCCAGCAGCTGGACAGGGGGCTACGAGCAGTACTTC; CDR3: CASSWTGGYEQYF
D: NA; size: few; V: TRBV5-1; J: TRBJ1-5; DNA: TGCGCCAGCAGCTTCCTCCCTGATCAGCCCCAGCATTTT; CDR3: CASSFLPDQPQHF
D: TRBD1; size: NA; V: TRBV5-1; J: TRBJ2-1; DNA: TGCGCCAGCAGCAGTAGACAGGGCCCTGAGCAGTTCTTC; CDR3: CASSSRQGPEQFF
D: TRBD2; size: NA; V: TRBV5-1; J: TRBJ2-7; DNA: TGCGCCAGCAGCTTCGGATATCTAGCGGGAGAGTACGAGCAGTACTTC; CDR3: CASSFGYLAGEYEQYF
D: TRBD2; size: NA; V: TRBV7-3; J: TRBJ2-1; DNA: TGTGCCAGCAGCTCCCGCGGGAGGGCGGATGAGCAGTTCTTC; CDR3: CASSSRGRADEQFF
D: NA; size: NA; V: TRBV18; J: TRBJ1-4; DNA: TGTGCCAGCTCACCGCCAAATCAACGGGCAGGGCGAGATGAAAAACTGTTTTTT; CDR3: CASSPPNQRAGRDEKLFF
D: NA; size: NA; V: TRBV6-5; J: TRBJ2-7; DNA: TGTGCCAGCAGATTCGAGAGGTCTTCCTCCTACGAGCAGTACTTC; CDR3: CASRFERSSSYEQYF
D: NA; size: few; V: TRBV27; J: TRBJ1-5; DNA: TGTGCCAGCAGTTCCCTGACAGCCGACAATCAGCCCCAGCATTTT; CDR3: CASSSLTADNQPQHF
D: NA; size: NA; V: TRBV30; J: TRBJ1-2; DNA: TGTGCCTGGAGTGTAATGGGGGGCTGGTATGGCTACACCTTC; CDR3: CAWSVMGGWYGYTF
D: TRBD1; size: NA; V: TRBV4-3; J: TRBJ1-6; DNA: TGCGCCAGCAGCCAACAGGGACAGAACTATAATTCACCCCTCCACTTT; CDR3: CASSQQGQNYNSPLHF
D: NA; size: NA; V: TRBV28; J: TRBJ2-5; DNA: TGTGCCAGCAGCGTCCTGGAGGGGGGGTTGGAGACCCAGTACTTC; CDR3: CASSVLEGGLETQYF
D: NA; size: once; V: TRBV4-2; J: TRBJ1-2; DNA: TGTGCCAGCAGCCAAGTGATTGGACAGTCCTATGGCTACACCTTC; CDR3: CASSQVIGQSYGYTF
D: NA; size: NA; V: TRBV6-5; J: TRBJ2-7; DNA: TGTGCCAGCCAATACGAAGGTGGGACGCCCGGCGAGCAGTACTTC; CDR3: CASQYEGGTPGEQYF
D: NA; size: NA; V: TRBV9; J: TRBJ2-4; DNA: TGTGCCAGCAGTCCAGGGATAGCCAAAAACATTCAGTACTTC; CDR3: CASSPGIAKNIQYF
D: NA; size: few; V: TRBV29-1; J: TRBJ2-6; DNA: TGCAGCGTCGCTTTGAGACAGACTTCGCCTGGGGCCAACGTCCTGACTTTC; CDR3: CSVALRQTSPGANVLTF
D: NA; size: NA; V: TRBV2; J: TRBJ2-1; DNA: TGTGCCAGCCGGTTGGGGGCCAATGAGCAGTTCTTC; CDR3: CASRLGANEQFF
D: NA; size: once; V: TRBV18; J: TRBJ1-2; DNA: TGTGCCAGCTCAACGGGACACCCTTCGGACACCTTC; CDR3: CASSTGHPSDTF
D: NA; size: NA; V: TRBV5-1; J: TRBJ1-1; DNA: TGCGCCAGCGGGCCGGGGAACACTGAAGCTTTCTTT; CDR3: CASGPGNTEAFF
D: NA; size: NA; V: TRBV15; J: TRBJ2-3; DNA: TGTGCCACCAAGATGACTAGGTTGCGCACAGATACGCAGTATTTT; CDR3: CATKMTRLRTDTQYF
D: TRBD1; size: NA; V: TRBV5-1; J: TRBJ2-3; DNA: TGCGCCAGCAGCTTGGGGAGACTGACAGGGGGTGGTACGCAGTATTTT; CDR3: CASSLGRLTGGGTQYF
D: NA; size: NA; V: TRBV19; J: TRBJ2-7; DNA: TGTGCCAGTAGTCTGTGGCAGGATTCCCCCACTGCCGAGCAGTACTTC; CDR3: CASSLWQDSPTAEQYF
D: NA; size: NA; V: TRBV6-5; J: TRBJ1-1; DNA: TGTGCCAGCAGTTACTCCGACCAGTTGACTGAAGCTTTCTTT; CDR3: CASSYSDQLTEAFF
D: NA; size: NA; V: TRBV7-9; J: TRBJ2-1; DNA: TGTGCCAGCAGCCACCTCTACAATGAGCAGTTCTTC; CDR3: CASSHLYNEQFF
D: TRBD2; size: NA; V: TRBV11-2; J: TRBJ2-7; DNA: TGTGCCAGCAGCTTAGTTTGGGGGGGAGAGTACGAGCAGTACTTC; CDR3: CASSLVWGGEYEQYF
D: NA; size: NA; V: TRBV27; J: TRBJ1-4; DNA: TGTGCCAGCGGAAAAAACCGGGGGACTCGTGAAAAACTGTTTTTT; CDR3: CASGKNRGTREKLFF
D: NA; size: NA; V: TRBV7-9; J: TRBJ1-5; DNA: TGTGCCAGCAGCTTAGGGGACGGTAGCAATCAGCCCCAGCATTTT; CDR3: CASSLGDGSNQPQHF
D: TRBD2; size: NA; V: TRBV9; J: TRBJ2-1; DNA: TGTGCCAGCAGCACTGGACTAGCGGGAGGGCCTTTATTCTTC; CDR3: CASSTGLAGGPLFF
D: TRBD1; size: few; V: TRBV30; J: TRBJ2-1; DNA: TGTGCCGGGGACAGGGTCTACAATGAGCAGTTCTTC; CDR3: CAGDRVYNEQFF
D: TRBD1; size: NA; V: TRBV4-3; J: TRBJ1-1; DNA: TGCGCCAGCAGCCAGGCAGACAGGGGTAACACTGAAGCTTTCTTT; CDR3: CASSQADRGNTEAFF